Below, 23 T cell receptor beta chains from the same sample are listed, as sequenced in a study of cytomegalovirus exposure and HLA in healthy donors (dated by TCRdb to about 2017). The library was prepared using the immunoSEQ multiplex PCR assay. The multiplex PCR relied on a mix of 60 forward primers for TCR Vbeta segments and 13 reverse primers for TCR Jbeta segments. This is the immuneACCESS table as TCRdb keeps it, with only in-frame sequences that have V and J called. A part of the clones is gone; compared with another copy, unresolved V genes explain less than half, and the rest is unexplained. Recorded for this sample are about 94,000 clones; approximately 76% of them occurred a single time. The ten largest make up approximately 1.5% of the sample. Sequencing used PBMCs. The origin of the receptors is a male donor in good health and CMV-seronegative.

As for this clone: Its ends do not fully match the called genes, so a read error is possible. The V and J genes are TRBV5-1 and TRBJ1-2, with D perhaps TRBD1 (5 bases). The CDR3 spans 14 residues. Germline CDR1 is SGHRS and CDR2 is YFSETQ. In DNA, the CDR3 is TGCGCCAGCAGCAGGGCGTGGGGGGACTATGGCCACACCTTC. Amino acid sequence: CASSRAWGDYGHTF.

There are a few counts of this clone. The genes are TRBV28 and TRBJ2-7; a weak D match, TRBD1 (6 bases). The germline V and J ends were trimmed by 8 bases and 3 bases, with 20 bases remaining between them. CDR3 length equals 15 residues. Germline assignment: CDR1 MDHEN and CDR2 SYDVKM. The CDR3 nucleotides are TGTGCCAGCGGGATGGGGGCCATTATGGACTACGAGCAGTACTTC. It codes for CASGMGAIMDYEQYF.

The chain combines TRBV19 with TRBJ1-1; TRBD1 matches 7 bases. Germline loops: CDR1 LNHDA, CDR2 SQIVND (reference sequence). CDR3 length: 16 amino acids. Trimming took 7 bases from V and 0 from J; bases not matched to a gene: 11. The CDR3 is CASTSQGLRLNTEAFF. The CDR3 bases are TGTGCCAGTACCTCACAGGGGCTGCGGTTGAACACTGAAGCTTTCTTT. The full variable domain, in which reference TRBV19 and TRBJ1-1 provide the parts outside the CDR3, is DGGITQSPKYLFRKEGQNVTLSCEQNLNHDAMYWYRQDPGQGLRLIYYSQIVNDFQKGDIAEGYSVSREKKESFPLTVTSAQKNPTAFYLCASTSQGLRLNTEAFFGQGTRLTVV.

The chain joins TRBV10-3 to TRBJ1-2; D is unclear. The CDR3 is made up of 17 amino acids. From germline, CDR1 is ENHRY and CDR2 SYGVKD. Trimming shortened V by 0 bases and J by 0 bases, and 14 bases separated the two germline ends. CDR3: CAISESSIAASNYGYTF. CDR3 DNA: TGTGCCATCAGTGAGTCTTCCATCGCGGCCTCTAACTATGGCTACACCTTC.

This chain connects TRBV7-9 to TRBJ1-1; 8 bases line up with TRBD1. The V and J ends lost 5 bases and 7 bases, in that order; junction bases with no gene match: 9. The CDR3 is 14 amino acids. CDR1 and CDR2 from the germline V gene are SEHNR and FQNEAQ (reference sequence). This CDR3 reads CASSQGQVGHEAFF. As DNA, the CDR3 is TGTGCCAGCAGCCAGGGACAGGTGGGACATGAAGCTTTCTTT.

This sequence joins TRBV29-1 and TRBJ1-2, with 9 bases fitting TRBD1. The V gene's germline CDR1 is SQVTM and CDR2 ANQGSEA. The V gene end was trimmed by 3 bases and the J gene end by 8 bases; junction bases not matched to a gene: 10. The CDR3 runs to 14 residues. The CDR3 sequence: CSVDTGQGNKGYTF. CDR3 DNA: TGCAGCGTTGACACCGGACAGGGGAATAAAGGCTACACCTTC.

The chain is built from TRBV5-8 and TRBJ2-5; the match to TRBD2 covers 8 bases. J gave up 3 bases and V 0 bases, and 1 base lay outside the gene matches. This CDR3 region has 14 residues. Germline values: CDR1 SGHTS, CDR2 YDEGEE. The CDR3 reads CASSLVLAEETQYF. The CDR3 DNA reads as TGTGCCAGCAGCTTGGTACTAGCGGAAGAGACCCAGTACTTC.

This chain joins TRBV2 and TRBJ1-2; possible D gene TRBD1, 5 bases. Deletions cut 4 bases from V and 8 bases from J, with 11 bases between. The CDR3 is made up of 12 amino acids. Germline lookup yields CDR1 SNHLY and CDR2 FYNNEI. The chain's CDR3 is CASSAQGAGYTF. CDR3 nucleotides: TGTGCCAGCAGTGCTCAGGGTGCAGGCTACACCTTC.

This chain links TRBV19 with TRBJ2-1; 14 nucleotides align to TRBD2. Germline CDR1 reads LNHDA; CDR2 reads SQIVND (reference sequence). Trimming at V came to 11 bases and at J to 13 bases, leaving 13 bases not matched to a gene. The CDR3 has 14 residues. CDR3 nucleotide sequence: TGTGCCTCCCTGGACAGAGGACTAGCGGGAGGACAGTTCTTC. It encodes CASLDRGLAGGQFF.

This CDR3 is CASILLGIYGYTF. CDR3 sequence (DNA): TGTGCCAGCATTCTGCTTGGCATCTATGGCTACACCTTC. The J gene is TRBJ1-2, the V gene TRBV6-4, with D hard to call. Germline CDR1 and CDR2: MRHNA and SNTAGT. V was clipped by 7 bases and J by 4 bases, with 13 bases between them. The CDR3 is made up of 13 amino acids.

The genes are TRBV9 and TRBJ2-5; 8 bases map to TRBD2. There are 16 residues in the CDR3. Trimming at V came to 3 bases and at J to 4 bases, leaving 11 bases not matched to a gene. Germline V gene sequence: CDR1 SGDLS, CDR2 YYNGEE. This CDR3 reads CASSAKTSEPRETQYF. CDR3 bases: TGTGCCAGCAGCGCCAAGACTAGCGAGCCCCGAGAGACCCAGTACTTC.

In its sample, this clone was seen a few times. V gene TRBV7-8 combines with J gene TRBJ1-5; D unclear. There are 13 residues in the CDR3. Trimming took off 3 bases at V and 6 bases at J, with 9 bases between the two ends. Per germline, CDR1 SGHVS and CDR2 FQNEAQ. CDR3 region: CASSFEGTQPQHF. CDR3 DNA sequence: TGTGCCAGCAGCTTCGAGGGCACTCAGCCCCAGCATTTT. Drawing the rest from reference TRBV7-8 and TRBJ1-5, the complete variable domain is GAGVSQSPRYKVAKRGQDVALRCDPISGHVSLFWYQQALGQGPEFLTYFQNEAQLDKSGLPSDRFFAERPEGSVSTLKIQRTQQEDSAVYLCASSFEGTQPQHFGDGTRLSIL.

This rearrangement joins TRBV5-1 to TRBJ2-2, with a tentative D call TRBD1 (5 bases). This CDR3 has 16 residues. Germline V lookup: CDR1 SGHRS, CDR2 YFSETQ. V was pared by 3 bases and J by 0 bases, with 12 bases between. The DNA of the CDR3 is TGCGCCAGCAGCTGGTTAGACAGCCCGAACACCGGGGAGCTGTTTTTT. It yields the protein CASSWLDSPNTGELFF.

This clone was counted once. This chain connects TRBV19 to TRBJ1-5; 10 bases are a match to TRBD1. The CDR3 extends over 14 amino acids. V lost 4 bases, J lost 7 bases, and 4 bases stayed unmatched. Germline CDR1 reads LNHDA; CDR2 reads SQIVND (reference sequence). CDR3 in amino acids: CASSTPGQGQPQHF. As DNA, the CDR3 is TGTGCCAGTAGTACACCGGGACAGGGGCAGCCCCAGCATTTT.

The V call is TRBV6-6, the J call TRBJ2-7; 7 nucleotides match TRBD2. The CDR3 contains 15 residues. Looked up from germline, CDR1 is MNHNY and CDR2 is SVGAGI (reference sequence). V gave up 5 bases and J gave up 3 bases; unmatched junction bases: 10. The CDR3 sequence is CASSQTGGSDYEQYF. CDR3 DNA: TGTGCCAGCAGTCAGACGGGGGGTAGCGACTACGAGCAGTACTTC.

The V gene is TRBV5-1, the J gene TRBJ2-1; 7 bases agree with TRBD2. The J segment lost 4 bases and the V segment lost 4 bases, leaving 8 bases of the junction unmatched. The CDR3 extends over 15 amino acids. Germline V CDR1 and CDR2: SGHRS, YFSETQ. CDR3 DNA: TGCGCCAGCAGCCCAACTAGCGAAACTTACAATGAGCAGTTCTTC. It translates to CASSPTSETYNEQFF.

This CDR3 is CASSLASADLFSNQPQHF. In nucleotides, the CDR3 is TGTGCCAGCAGCTTGGCGTCCGCGGATCTATTTAGCAATCAGCCCCAGCATTTT. This chain connects TRBV5-8 to TRBJ1-5; D remains ambiguous. The CDR3 sequence is 18 residues long. Trimming stripped 0 bases from V and 0 bases from J, with 16 bases between. Germline-derived CDR1 and CDR2 are SGHTS and YDEGEE.

This chain links TRBV5-1 with TRBJ2-1, with 11 nucleotides matching TRBD2. The germline V gene encodes CDR1 SGHRS and CDR2 YFSETQ. This CDR3 comprises 15 residues. Trimming at V came to 2 bases and at J to 7 bases, leaving 5 bases not matched to a gene. DNA of the CDR3: TGCGCCAGCAGCTTTACTAGCGGGAGTCGGAATGAGCAGTTCTTC. Protein: CASSFTSGSRNEQFF.

The chain uses TRBV5-5 and TRBJ1-2; a possible D gene is TRBD1 (5 bases). Trimming cost V 2 bases and J 6 bases, with 17 bases left between them. The CDR3 has 15 amino acids. Germline CDR1 reads SGHKS; CDR2 reads YYEKEE (reference sequence). This chain's CDR3 is CASSFSGEVLDGYTF. The DNA for the CDR3 is TGTGCCAGCAGCTTTTCGGGGGAGGTCTTGGATGGCTACACCTTC.

This chain connects TRBV18 to TRBJ2-7; TRBD2 might be the D (5 bases). The CDR3 is made up of 17 amino acids. Trimming stripped 5 bases from V and 4 bases from J, with 24 bases between. CDR1 and CDR2 (germline): KGHSH, LQKENI. CDR3 nucleotide sequence: TGTGCCAGCTCAAAAAGCTGGTACGGGAATGTCAAGTACGAGCAGTACTTC. Translation gives CASSKSWYGNVKYEQYF. Drawing the rest from reference TRBV18 and TRBJ2-7, the complete variable domain is NAGVMQNPRHLVRRRGQEARLRCSPMKGHSHVYWYRQLPEEGLKFMVYLQKENIIDESGMPKERFSAEFPKEGPSILRIQQVVRGDSAAYFCASSKSWYGNVKYEQYFGPGTRLTVT.

This clone was seen more than once but under ten times. This chain connects TRBV19 to TRBJ2-1, with 8 bases that match TRBD1. The junction had 7 bases not matched to a gene; V was cut back by 5 bases and J by 4 bases. Germline V gene sequence: CDR1 LNHDA, CDR2 SQIVND (reference sequence). The CDR3 extends over 15 amino acids. CDR3 sequence: CASSVVTGDYNEQFF. The CDR3 nucleotides are TGTGCCAGTAGTGTGGTGACAGGGGATTACAATGAGCAGTTCTTC. Combining the CDR3 with reference TRBV19 and TRBJ2-1 gives the whole variable domain DGGITQSPKYLFRKEGQNVTLSCEQNLNHDAMYWYRQDPGQGLRLIYYSQIVNDFQKGDIAEGYSVSREKKESFPLTVTSAQKNPTAFYLCASSVVTGDYNEQFFGPGTRLTVL.

On this clone: Its ends do not fully match the called genes, so a read error is possible. The V gene is TRBV28, the J gene TRBJ2-6, with a tentative D call TRBD1 (5 bases). This CDR3 is built from 17 residues. Germline V gene data show CDR1 as MDHEN and CDR2 as SYDVKM. CDR3 region: CASSSRTPYSGANGLTF. The CDR3 nucleotides are TGTGCCAGCAGTTCAAGGACACCCTACTCTGGGGCCAACGGCCTGACTTTC.

The rearrangement joins TRBV5-4 to TRBJ2-7; TRBD1 agrees at 10 bases. The CDR3 consists of 14 residues. Germline V lookup: CDR1 SGHNT, CDR2 YYREEE (reference sequence). V gave up 3 bases and J gave up 5 bases; unmatched junction bases: 5. CDR3 in amino acids: CASSSRDRGDEQYF. The CDR3 DNA reads as TGTGCCAGCAGCTCCCGGGACAGGGGAGACGAGCAGTACTTC.